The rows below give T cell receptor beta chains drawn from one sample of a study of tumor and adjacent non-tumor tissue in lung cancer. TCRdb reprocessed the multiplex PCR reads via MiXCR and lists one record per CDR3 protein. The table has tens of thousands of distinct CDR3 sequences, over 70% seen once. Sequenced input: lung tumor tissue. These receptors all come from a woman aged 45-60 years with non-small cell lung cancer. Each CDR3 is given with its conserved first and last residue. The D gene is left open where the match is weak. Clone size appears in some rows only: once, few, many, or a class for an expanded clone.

CASSSDRDRGQPQHF,TGTGCCAGCAGCTCTGACAGAGATCGGGGTCAGCCCCAGCATTTT,few,TRBJ1-5,.,15,TRBV7-9
CAIGIGLTYERYF,TGTGCCATCGGGATAGGGTTAACCTACGAGCGGTACTTC,.,TRBJ2-7,.,13,TRBV10-3
CSAIGLGNQPQHF,TGCAGTGCTATAGGGTTAGGCAATCAGCCCCAGCATTTT,many,TRBJ1-5,.,13,TRBV20-1
CANSLAGGSYDELFF,TGTGCCAACAGCTTAGCGGGCGGCTCCTACGATGAGCTGTTCTTC,.,TRBJ2-1,TRBD2,15,TRBV11-3
CASSETPTWELFF,TGCGCCAGCAGTGAGACCCCCACTTGGGAGCTGTTTTTT,once,TRBJ2-2,.,13,TRBV10-2
CASSTRTSGGYKQYF,TGTGCCAGTAGCACCAGGACTAGCGGAGGGTACAAGCAGTACTTC,.,TRBJ2-7,TRBD2,15,TRBV11-2
CAGSQEGPDTQYF,TGTGCTGGCAGCCAAGAGGGGCCCGATACGCAGTATTTT,.,TRBJ2-3,.,13,TRBV4-2
CASSETAESYYNERFF,TGTGCCAGCAGTGAAACCGCGGAGAGCTACTACAATGAGCGGTTCTTC,once,TRBJ2-1,.,16,TRBV6-1
CASSYFHPGGNSGELFF,TGTGCCAGCAGTTACTTCCACCCTGGGGGGAACTCCGGGGAGCTGTTTTTT,few,TRBJ2-2,.,17,TRBV6-7
CASSEFLGSPLHF,TGTGCCAGCAGTGAATTCCTGGGATCACCCCTCCACTTT,few,TRBJ1-6,.,13,TRBV25-1
CAISDSVRAEASF,TGTGCCATCAGTGACAGTGTACGGGCTGAAGCTTCCTTT,.,TRBJ1-1,.,13,TRBV10-3
CASSSTGTDHLPAFF,TGCGCCAGCAGCTCAACCGGGACGGACCACTTGCCAGCTTTCTTT,.,TRBJ1-1,.,15,TRBV5-1
CANSHAVEAVTYKQYF,TGTGCCAACAGCCATGCAGTAGAGGCGGTCACCTACAAGCAGTATTTC,.,TRBJ2-7,.,16,TRBV4-2
CASSLGRGGGNTEPFF,TGTGCCAGCAGTTTAGGACGAGGCGGGGGGAACACTGAACCTTTCTTT,few,TRBJ1-1,.,16,TRBV11-2
CSVAWRSEIFF,TGCAGCGTTGCATGGCGGTCTGAAATTTTCTTT,.,TRBJ1-1,.,11,TRBV29-1
CSVNDHATTQFF,TGCAGCGTTAACGACCACGCTACTACTCAGTTCTTC,.,TRBJ2-1,.,12,TRBV29-1
CSVEGDGVSREETQYF,TGCAGCGTTGAAGGAGATGGAGTGTCCCGAGAAGAGACCCAGTACTTC,.,TRBJ2-5,.,16,TRBV29-1
CATIAGGRFNQPQHF,TGTGCCACTATAGCGGGGGGGCGGTTTAATCAGCCCCAGCATTTT,.,TRBJ1-5,.,15,TRBV19
CANRLLALGTEAFF,TGTGCCAACAGATTGCTAGCACTGGGAACTGAAGCTTTCTTT,.,TRBJ1-1,.,14,TRBV11-2
CANCLGRTYEEYF,TGTGCCAACTGTTTGGGGAGGACCTACGAGGAGTACTTC,.,TRBJ2-7,.,13,TRBV12-3/TRBV12-4
CASSLVPGEETQYF,TGCGCCAGCAGCTTGGTTCCGGGAGAAGAGACCCAGTACTTC,many,TRBJ2-5,.,14,TRBV5-1
CASSPYWAGAGTDTQYF,TGTGCCAGCAGCCCCTACTGGGCGGGGGCTGGCACAGATACGCAGTATTTT,many,TRBJ2-3,.,17,TRBV14
CASGLGGREGDTEAFF,TGTGCCAGTGGTTTGGGGGGACGGGAAGGGGACACTGAAGCTTTCTTT,.,TRBJ1-1,.,16,TRBV12-3/TRBV12-4
CASNSPTLGGLAGINIQYF,TGTGCCAGCAACTCCCCTACCCTAGGAGGACTAGCGGGAATAAACATTCAGTACTTC,.,TRBJ2-4,TRBD2,19,TRBV5-4
CASSLVSSGRASHEQFF,TGTGCCAGCAGCTTAGTGTCTAGCGGGAGGGCCTCCCATGAGCAGTTCTTC,.,TRBJ2-1,TRBD2,17,TRBV11-2
CARSPCIQETQFF,TGTGCCAGGAGCCCGTGCATCCAGGAGACCCAGTTCTTC,.,TRBJ2-1,.,13,TRBV11-2
CASNQDLTSNQAQHF,TGTGCCAGCAACCAGGACCTCACTAGCAATCAGGCCCAGCATTTT,.,TRBJ1-5,.,15,TRBV4-2
CASRGRQGSYGYTF,TGCGCCAGCAGGGGTAGACAGGGAAGCTATGGCTACACTTTC,.,TRBJ1-2,TRBD1,14,TRBV10-2